This is a list of T cell receptor beta chains from one sample in a study of Graves' ophthalmopathy and Graves' hyperthyroidism. MiXCR was run by TCRdb on the multiplex PCR reads, yielding one entry per CDR3 protein. The sample holds about 410,000 distinct CDR3 sequences, approximately 16% seen once. Sequenced sample: peripheral blood. The source is a young woman with Graves' ophthalmopathy. Both conserved end residues are part of each CDR3. The D gene is left open where the match is weak. Clone sizes are given selectively: once, few, many, or a class where the clone is expanded.

TRBV7-2	TRBD1	many	TRBJ1-5	TGTGCCAGCGGGACAGATATCAATCAGCCCCAGCATTTT	CASGTDINQPQHF
TRBV27	TRBD2	many	TRBJ2-5	TGTGCCAGCAGTCTTAGCGGGGGGCTCCAAGAGACCCAGTACTTC	CASSLSGGLQETQYF
TRBV2	TRBD2	NA	TRBJ2-7	TGTGCCAGCAGGACTAGCGGGAGTCATCAGTACTTC	CASRTSGSHQYF
TRBV5-6	TRBD2	many	TRBJ2-5	TGTGCCAGCAGGGATAGCGGGGGGGCCGTGGGGACCCAGTACTTC	CASRDSGGAVGTQYF
TRBV6-5	TRBD1	many	TRBJ2-5	TGTGCCAGCAGTTCGGGACAGGGGGCTTGGGAGACCCAGTACTTC	CASSSGQGAWETQYF
TRBV5-1	NA	many	TRBJ1-6	TGCGCCAGCAGTGAGAGCTCTAATTCACCCCTCCACTTT	CASSESSNSPLHF
TRBV25-1	NA	many	TRBJ1-1	TGTGCCAGCAGTGAATTTAACAGAGGGAAAGCTTTCTTT	CASSEFNRGKAFF
TRBV20-1	NA	many	TRBJ2-7	TGCAGTGCTAGTATAGCACTCGAGCAGTACTTC	CSASIALEQYF
TRBV28	TRBD2	NA	TRBJ2-7	TGTGCCAGCAGTTTCCGTGGGACTAGCGGACTCTACGAGCAGTACTTC	CASSFRGTSGLYEQYF
TRBV20-1	NA	many	TRBJ1-1	TGCAGTGTGCTTGAGTTTCGGGGATCCGTCACTGAAGCTTTCTTT	CSVLEFRGSVTEAFF
TRBV27	TRBD1	NA	TRBJ1-2	TGTGCCAGCAGTCCTAAGCCCCCCCGACAGGGCTATGGCTACACCTTC	CASSPKPPRQGYGYTF
TRBV19	TRBD1	many	TRBJ2-1	TGTGCCAGTAGCACCGGGACAGGAGGACATTTTGAGCAGTTCTTC	CASSTGTGGHFEQFF
TRBV6-1	NA	many	TRBJ2-2	TGTGCCAGCAGTCGACCGAACACCGGGGAGCTGTTTTTT	CASSRPNTGELFF
TRBV2	NA	many	TRBJ1-5	TGTGCCAGCAGGGTCGGTGGCGGGTTTGAGCCCCAGCATTTT	CASRVGGGFEPQHF
TRBV6-5	TRBD1	many	TRBJ2-7	TGTGCCAGCAGTTACTCGGGACAGGGGGCTTACGAGCAGTACTTC	CASSYSGQGAYEQYF
TRBV28	NA	many	TRBJ2-7	TGTGCCAGCAGTTTCTATGAGGTTCAGTACTTC	CASSFYEVQYF
TRBV6-2/TRBV6-3	NA	many	TRBJ2-6	TGTGCCAGCAGTCGGCCTGGGCAGGCCGGGGCCAACGTCCTGACTTTC	CASSRPGQAGANVLTF
TRBV6-1	TRBD2	many	TRBJ2-7	TGTGCCAGCAGTGGACTAGCGGGGCTAAGCTCCTACGAGCAGTACTTC	CASSGLAGLSSYEQYF
TRBV28	NA	many	TRBJ2-7	TGTGCCAGCAATTTTCACCGGGCCGCCGGAGTCGGCTCCTACGAGCAGTACTTC	CASNFHRAAGVGSYEQYF
TRBV24-1	TRBD1	many	TRBJ2-7	TGTGCCACCAGTGACAGGGGGCGAGAGCAGTACTTC	CATSDRGREQYF
TRBV12-3/TRBV12-4	NA	many	TRBJ1-2	TGTGCCAGCAGTCCCATTGGGAGTGGCTATGGCTACACCTTC	CASSPIGSGYGYTF
TRBV14	TRBD2	many	TRBJ2-4	TGTGCCAGCAGCCAACTAACTAGCGGGAGGGCCAAAAACATTCAGTACTTC	CASSQLTSGRAKNIQYF
TRBV5-1	NA	many	TRBJ2-5	TGCGCCAGCCAACAACGAGACAGGTTGGAGACCCAGTACTTC	CASQQRDRLETQYF
TRBV10-3	NA	many	TRBJ1-5	TGTGCCATCAGTGAGCGGGGGAATCAGCCCCAGCATTTT	CAISERGNQPQHF
TRBV20-1	TRBD1	NA	TRBJ1-1	TGCAGTGCCACACAGGGGGGAGGTGAAGCTTTCTTT	CSATQGGGEAFF
TRBV7-2	TRBD2	many	TRBJ2-7	TGTGCCAGCAGCCCTGGGGGGACTAGCGGAGAGCAGTACTTC	CASSPGGTSGEQYF
TRBV2	TRBD2	many	TRBJ2-7	TGTGCCAGCAGTGATGGCGGGAGGTCCCACGAGCAGTACTTC	CASSDGGRSHEQYF
TRBV6-6	NA	many	TRBJ2-7	TGTGCCAGCCGCGGCACGGGCTCCTACGAGCAGTACTTC	CASRGTGSYEQYF
TRBV2	NA	NA	TRBJ1-2	TGTGCCAGCAGTGGACCCACTAACTATGGCTACACCTTC	CASSGPTNYGYTF
TRBV6-1	TRBD1	once	TRBJ1-3	TGTGCCAGCAGTCCAAGGGACAGGGACCTCTCTGGAAACACCATATATTTT	CASSPRDRDLSGNTIYF
TRBV12-3/TRBV12-4	NA	many	TRBJ1-5	TGTGCCACCCAAAAGGACAGCAATCAGCCCCAGCATTTT	CATQKDSNQPQHF
TRBV11-1	TRBD1	NA	TRBJ2-7	TGTGCCAGCAGCTTAGTAGTTAGGGACAGGGTCCACGAGCAGTACTTC	CASSLVVRDRVHEQYF
TRBV20-1	NA	many	TRBJ2-3	TGCAGTGCTAGAGATCTGGGGGGCTCCGTCAGCACAGATACGCAGTATTTT	CSARDLGGSVSTDTQYF
TRBV28	NA	NA	TRBJ1-6	TGTGCCAGCGTAAGGGCCTATAATTCACCCCTCCACTTT	CASVRAYNSPLHF
TRBV6-2/TRBV6-3	NA	many	TRBJ2-7	TGTGCCAGCAGGGGAATGGCCTACTACGAGCAGTACTTC	CASRGMAYYEQYF
TRBV27	NA	many	TRBJ1-2	TGTGCCAGCAGTTCCCTTCAGGGGAACTATGGCTACACCTTC	CASSSLQGNYGYTF
TRBV6-5	NA	many	TRBJ1-1	TGTGCCAGCAGTTACAGGGAAGGTTTCTATGAAGCTTTCTTT	CASSYREGFYEAFF
TRBV12-3/TRBV12-4	TRBD1	few	TRBJ2-5	TGTGCCAGCAGTTTGGGCAGGGGGACACAAGAGACCCAGTACTTC	CASSLGRGTQETQYF
TRBV12-3/TRBV12-4	NA	many	TRBJ1-3	TGTGCCAGCAGTTCTTCAGGTTCAGGAAACACCATATATTTT	CASSSSGSGNTIYF
TRBV2	TRBD1	once	TRBJ2-7	TGTGCCAGCAGGCGCCGGGACAGTCGCGAGCAGTACTTC	CASRRRDSREQYF
TRBV7-8	NA	many	TRBJ1-5	TGTGCCAGCAGCCGTTACGGAGGTAACCCTAGTCAGCCCCAGCATTTT	CASSRYGGNPSQPQHF
TRBV27	TRBD1	NA	TRBJ2-7	TGTGCCAGCAGTTTCGGTCAGGGGGACTACGAGCAGTACTTC	CASSFGQGDYEQYF
TRBV29-1	TRBD2	NA	TRBJ2-2	TGCAGCGTCGGGGGGGTTGGCGGGGAGCTGTTTTTT	CSVGGVGGELFF
TRBV7-9	TRBD1	many	TRBJ2-7	TGTGCCAGCAGCTTAGTTAAGGACAGGGGTTCCGAGCAGTACTTC	CASSLVKDRGSEQYF
TRBV5-1	NA	many	TRBJ2-2	TGCGCCAGCAGCTTTACCGCAGGGAACACCGGGGAGCTGTTTTTT	CASSFTAGNTGELFF